One and the same sample provided the 32 T cell receptor beta chains below, sequenced in a study of post-analysis software for immune sequencing data. Whole-study findings and limits: Patients showed TRBV5-6, TRBV5-1 and TRBV20-1 among four to six TRBV segments more frequent than in controls.

These receptors are not linked to any known antigen. The TCR beta cDNA libraries carried unique molecular identifiers. TCRdb itself ran the PCR reads through MiXCR, one entry per CDR3 protein. The sample includes 750,000 to 950,000 distinct CDR3 sequences, approximately 53% of them seen just once. Sequencing input: blood. The receptors derive from a girl between 10 and 17 years old with multiple sclerosis.

J is TRBJ2-1 and V is TRBV11-1; D possibly matches TRBD1 or TRBD2 (5 bases each). Near its end, the DNA agrees better with TRBJ2-7, so the J call may be wrong. Germline assignment: CDR1 SGHAT and CDR2 FQDESV (reference sequence). This CDR3 contains 13 residues. CDR3 sequence (DNA): TGTGCCAGCGGCCGATCGGGACGCTACGAGCAGTACTTC. Encoded protein: CASGRSGRYEQYF.

The chain links TRBV4-2 to TRBJ1-4, with D unresolved. This CDR3 is 13 amino acids long. V was shortened by 5 bases and J by 7 bases, with 11 bases between the two germline ends. In germline, CDR1 is LGHNA, CDR2 YNFKEQ. The CDR3 sequence is CASSYRKTEKLFF. The CDR3 DNA reads as TGTGCCAGCAGCTATCGGAAGACTGAAAAACTGTTTTTT.

V gene TRBV30 combines with J gene TRBJ1-5, with D possibly being TRBD1 (6 bases). Germline V CDR1 and CDR2: GTSNPN, SVGIG (reference sequence). The CDR3 is 13 residues long. Trimming removed 0 bases from V and 4 bases from J, with 7 bases in between. CDR3 sequence (DNA): TGTGCCTGGAGTGTAGGGGGTAATCAGCCCCAGCATTTT. This gives the protein CAWSVGGNQPQHF. Full variable domain (outside the CDR3, taken from reference TRBV30 and TRBJ1-5): SQTIHQWPATLVQPVGSPLSLECTVEGTSNPNLYWYRQAAGRGLQLLFYSVGIGQISSEVPQNLSASRPQDRQFILSSKKLLLSDSGFYLCAWSVGGNQPQHFGDGTRLSIL.

This clonotype was detected a few times. Here the CDR3 reads CSVVGDRAYEQYF. CDR3 coding DNA: TGCAGCGTTGTAGGGGACAGGGCTTACGAGCAGTACTTC. This chain joins TRBV29-1 and TRBJ2-7; 9 nucleotides align to TRBD1. V was pared by 4 bases and J by 4 bases, with 5 bases of the junction left unmatched. Germline values: CDR1 SQVTM, CDR2 ANQGSEA. The CDR3 consists of 13 residues.

This chain joins TRBV20-1 and TRBJ2-7; no definite D call. The CDR3 runs 13 residues. Germline V gene data show CDR1 as DFQATT and CDR2 as SNEGSKA (reference sequence). Deletions cut 3 bases from V and 1 base from J, with 10 bases between. CDR3 protein: CSASGQDSYEQYF. For the CDR3, the DNA is TGCAGTGCTAGTGGGCAGGATTCCTACGAGCAGTACTTC.

This clonotype was recorded a few times. The chain has TRBV20-1 and TRBJ1-3, with D hard to call. V lost 0 bases and J lost 0, with 9 bases in between. Germline V gene data show CDR1 as DFQATT and CDR2 as SNEGSKA (reference sequence). This CDR3 region has 15 residues. The CDR3 DNA follows: TGCAGTGCTAGAGATCAGACCCGCTCTGGAAACACCATATATTTT. This gives the protein CSARDQTRSGNTIYF.

In its sample, this clonotype was seen once. A much larger clone differs from this one at a single base, so this may be a read error. The chain employs TRBV20-1 and TRBJ2-5, with 7 positions matching TRBD1. V trimming: 5 bases; J trimming: 1 base; junction bases outside the gene matches: 1. The CDR3 totals 12 residues. Per germline, CDR1 DFQATT and CDR2 SNEGSKA (reference sequence). This CDR3 is CSAWDSQETQYF. The CDR3 DNA is TGCAGTGCTTGGGACAGCCAAGAGACCCAGTACTTC.

The sample holds a few counts of this clonotype. The chain recombines TRBV10-3 with TRBJ2-7; 10 bases line up with TRBD1. Germline values: CDR1 ENHRY, CDR2 SYGVKD. V shed 6 bases and J 3 bases; nucleotides not matched to a gene: 5. This CDR3 is built from 14 residues. The CDR3 reads CAIRGQGPIYEQYF. Here the CDR3 DNA reads TGTGCCATCAGGGGACAGGGGCCCATCTACGAGCAGTACTTC.

The genes are TRBV6-6 and TRBJ1-2, with 7 bases matching TRBD1. The V gene end was trimmed by 2 bases and the J gene end by 7 bases; junction bases not matched to a gene: 7. Germline V gene sequence: CDR1 MNHNY, CDR2 SVGAGI (reference sequence). This CDR3 is built from 14 residues. The CDR3 DNA follows: TGTGCCAGCAGTTACCTCGACAGGGACCCTGGCTACACCTTC. This sequence encodes CASSYLDRDPGYTF.

On this clonotype: At one end, the junction sequence differs from germline, possibly due to a read error. The gene calls are TRBV29-1 and TRBJ2-1; TRBD2 aligns across 7 bases. The CDR3 runs 15 residues. The germline V gene encodes CDR1 SQVTM and CDR2 ANQGSEA. Here the CDR3 DNA reads TGCAGTGTTGACGGGACGGGAGGAGCAAACAATGAGCAGTTCTTC. This codes for CSVDGTGGANNEQFF.

The gene calls are TRBV7-3 and TRBJ1-1; no firm D call. This CDR3 is built from 13 residues. Trimming shortened V by 4 bases and J by 4 bases, and 10 bases separated the two germline ends. CDR1 SGHTA and CDR2 FQGTGA come from the germline V gene. The CDR3 DNA is TGTGCCAGCAGCTCGTCCATGGGCACTGAAGCTTTCTTT. This codes for CASSSSMGTEAFF.

The V gene is TRBV7-6, the J gene TRBJ2-1; 9 bases fit TRBD1. The CDR3 has 16 amino acids. CDR1 SGHVS and CDR2 FNYEAQ come from the germline V gene. V lost 5 bases to trimming and J lost 4 bases; unmatched junction nucleotides: 9. The CDR3 DNA follows: TGTGCCAGCAGCCCAGGGACAGGGAACGTGTACAATGAGCAGTTCTTC. Amino acid sequence: CASSPGTGNVYNEQFF.

The chain couples TRBV10-3 to TRBJ1-1; D may be TRBD1 (5 bases). Germline CDR1 reads ENHRY; CDR2 reads SYGVKD. Trimming left V 8 bases short and J 1 base short, with 11 bases between. This CDR3 is built from 13 residues. This chain's CDR3 is CAICQGPNTEAFF. The CDR3 bases are TGTGCCATCTGTCAGGGTCCGAACACTGAAGCTTTCTTT.

This sequence joins TRBV5-1 and TRBJ2-1; TRBD1 matches at 9 bases. V lost 2 bases, J lost 4 bases, and 7 bases stayed unmatched. The CDR3 has 16 residues. Germline V gives CDR1 SGHRS, CDR2 YFSETQ. CDR3 sequence reads: CASSLSGTGWYNEQFF. As DNA, the CDR3 is TGCGCCAGCAGCTTATCCGGGACAGGGTGGTACAATGAGCAGTTCTTC. The full variable domain, its missing parts supplied by reference TRBV5-1 and TRBJ2-1, is KAGVTQTPRYLIKTRGQQVTLSCSPISGHRSVSWYQQTPGQGLQFLFEYFSETQRNKGNFPGRFSGRQFSNSRSEMNVSTLELGDSALYLCASSLSGTGWYNEQFFGPGTRLTVL.

The rearrangement uses TRBV20-1 and TRBJ2-7; 12 nucleotides line up with TRBD2. In germline, CDR1 is DFQATT, CDR2 SNEGSKA (reference sequence). CDR3 length: 15 residues. V gave up 6 bases and J gave up 2 bases; unmatched junction bases: 8. CDR3 residues: CSASTSGRRTYEQYF. As DNA, the CDR3 is TGCAGTGCATCGACTAGCGGGAGAAGGACCTACGAGCAGTACTTC.

The rearrangement joins TRBV5-1 to TRBJ2-7; a weak D match, TRBD1 (5 bases). Germline V gene data show CDR1 as SGHRS and CDR2 as YFSETQ. V lost 0 bases, J lost 3 bases, and 10 bases lay in between. CDR3 size: 14 residues. The CDR3 DNA reads as TGCGCCAGCAGCTTGGGACAGAATTTCTACGAGCAGTACTTC. Translated, it gives CASSLGQNFYEQYF.

This CDR3 reads CSARGSGQGITYEQYF. The CDR3, as DNA: TGCAGTGCTAGAGGGTCGGGACAGGGGATTACCTACGAGCAGTACTTC. The chain is built from TRBV20-1 and TRBJ2-7, with 10 nucleotides matching TRBD1. The CDR3 is made up of 16 amino acids. V lost 1 base and J lost 2; bases outside the gene matches: 8. Germline loops: CDR1 DFQATT, CDR2 SNEGSKA (reference sequence).

V gene TRBV12-3 or TRBV12-4 combines with J gene TRBJ2-4; TRBD1 matches at 9 bases. The V gene end was trimmed by 6 bases and the J gene end by 13 bases; junction bases not matched to a gene: 10. The CDR3 totals 13 residues. Here the CDR3 reads CASSIMGQGEQYF. The DNA of the CDR3 is TGTGCCAGCAGCATAATGGGACAGGGTGAGCAGTACTTC.

This clonotype has just a few counts. The gene calls are TRBV18 and TRBJ1-2; 9 positions agree with TRBD1. This CDR3 contains 14 residues. Germline lookup yields CDR1 KGHSH and CDR2 LQKENI. With 4 bases clipped from V and 5 bases from J, the junction kept 5 bases outside the gene matches. The DNA for the CDR3 is TGTGCCAGCTCACGAGGGGACAGGGAATATGGCTACACCTTC. It yields the protein CASSRGDREYGYTF.

A note on this clonotype: The junction shows a germline mismatch at one end, possibly a read error. The genes are TRBV20-1 and TRBJ2-5; TRBD2 is a possible D gene (6 bases). The CDR3 is 12 residues long. CDR1 is DFQATT and CDR2 is SNEGSKA in the germline V gene (reference sequence). As DNA, the CDR3 is TGCAGTGCGTTCGGGAGTCGAGAGGCCCAGTACTTC. Translation gives CSAFGSREAQYF.

The chain carries TRBV29-1 and TRBJ2-7; D unresolved. The CDR3 is 12 amino acids. V lost 2 bases to trimming and J lost 7 bases, with 12 bases between them. Per the germline V gene, CDR1 is SQVTM and CDR2 is ANQGSEA. This CDR3 reads CSVEWALGEQYF. Here the CDR3 DNA reads TGCAGCGTTGAATGGGCGCTGGGGGAGCAGTACTTC.

The rearrangement uses TRBV7-9 and TRBJ2-1; 11 bases align to TRBD2. The CDR3 totals 18 residues. Germline assignment: CDR1 SEHNR and CDR2 FQNEAQ (reference sequence). The junction had 14 bases not matched to a gene; V was cut back by 5 bases and J by 5 bases. The CDR3 sequence: CASSPWVQGLAEDNEQFF. The DNA for the CDR3 is TGTGCCAGCAGCCCATGGGTTCAGGGACTAGCGGAAGACAATGAGCAGTTCTTC.

This clonotype was seen at least ten times. CDR3 sequence: CSVALRGSTDTQYF. The CDR3, as DNA: TGCAGCGTTGCATTGAGGGGTAGCACAGATACGCAGTATTTT. The chain employs TRBV29-1 and TRBJ2-3; D possibly matches TRBD1 or TRBD2 (5 bases each). Germline V gene sequence: CDR1 SQVTM, CDR2 ANQGSEA. V lost 4 bases and J 0 bases, leaving 11 bases between the germline ends. CDR3 length: 14 residues.

V and J are TRBV25-1 and TRBJ1-4, with D possibly matching TRBD1 (5 bases). Germline V gives CDR1 MGHDK, CDR2 SYGVNS. Trimming left V 3 bases short and J 3 bases short, with 14 bases between. CDR3 length: 16 amino acids. In DNA, the CDR3 is TGTGCCAGCAGTGACTGGGTCGGGGGACCTAATGAAAAACTGTTTTTT. Protein: CASSDWVGGPNEKLFF. The full variable domain, with the rest looked up from reference TRBV25-1 and TRBJ1-4, is EADIYQTPRYLVIGTGKKITLECSQTMGHDKMYWYQQDPGMELHLIHYSYGVNSTEKGDLSSESTVSRIRTEHFPLTLESARPSHTSQYLCASSDWVGGPNEKLFFGSGTQLSVL.

There are a few counts of this clonotype. The chain combines TRBV6-1 with TRBJ1-5, with 10 positions matching TRBD1. CDR3 length equals 15 residues. After removal of 2 bases from V and 7 bases from J, the junction contained 5 bases not matched to a gene. From germline, CDR1 is MNHNS and CDR2 SASEGT. CDR3 amino acids: CASSELGQGRQPQHF. The CDR3 bases are TGTGCCAGCAGTGAACTGGGACAGGGGAGACAGCCCCAGCATTTT.

The J gene is TRBJ2-1, the V gene TRBV25-1; unclear D gene. Germline values: CDR1 MGHDK, CDR2 SYGVNS. The V and J ends lost 6 bases and 4 bases respectively, with 10 bases between them. The CDR3 sequence is 13 residues long. The CDR3, as DNA: TGTGCCAGCAGGGAAGTCGGGTACAATGAGCAGTTCTTC. Its translation: CASREVGYNEQFF. Full variable domain (outside the CDR3, taken from reference TRBV25-1 and TRBJ2-1): EADIYQTPRYLVIGTGKKITLECSQTMGHDKMYWYQQDPGMELHLIHYSYGVNSTEKGDLSSESTVSRIRTEHFPLTLESARPSHTSQYLCASREVGYNEQFFGPGTRLTVL.

This chain connects TRBV6-6 to TRBJ1-2; 9 bases map to TRBD1. The CDR3 covers 15 residues. V shed 4 bases and J 2 bases; nucleotides not matched to a gene: 5. Looked up from germline, CDR1 is MNHNY and CDR2 is SVGAGI (reference sequence). In DNA, the CDR3 is TGTGCCAGCAGTTCCACCGGGACAGGGAACTATGGCTACACCTTC. It is translated as CASSSTGTGNYGYTF.

V usage is TRBV20-1 and J usage is TRBJ2-7; 8 bases are shared with TRBD2. The CDR3 sequence is 14 residues long. After removal of 4 bases from V and 0 bases from J, the junction contained 5 bases not matched to a gene. Germline V gene sequence: CDR1 DFQATT, CDR2 SNEGSKA (reference sequence). This CDR3 reads CSAKTSGYSYEQYF. The DNA of the CDR3 is TGCAGTGCTAAAACTAGCGGCTACTCCTACGAGCAGTACTTC.

The sample holds a few counts of this clonotype. The rearrangement links TRBV6-5 to TRBJ2-7; no firm D call. Trimming stripped 2 bases from V and 3 bases from J, with 11 bases between. CDR3 length: 14 amino acids. Per the germline V gene, CDR1 is MNHEY and CDR2 is SVGAGI. CDR3 sequence: CASSYPGRLYEQYF. Written as DNA, the CDR3 is TGTGCCAGCAGTTACCCCGGTCGGCTCTACGAGCAGTACTTC.

V usage is TRBV12-3 or TRBV12-4 and J usage is TRBJ1-4; D is ambiguous. This CDR3 region has 13 residues. The V end was cut by 4 bases, the J end by 6 bases, with 9 bases between. Here the CDR3 DNA reads TGTGCCAGCAGTTCGACCATCCATGAAAAACTGTTTTTT. Translation gives CASSSTIHEKLFF.

The V gene is TRBV12-3 or TRBV12-4, the J gene TRBJ2-5; unclear D gene. There are 15 residues in the CDR3. Between the trimmed V and J ends, which lost 5 bases and 7 bases, there was a span of 20 bases. The CDR3 here is CASSPTRVPMGTQYF. DNA of the CDR3: TGTGCCAGCAGTCCTACCCGGGTCCCCATGGGGACCCAGTACTTC.

This chain uses TRBV7-2 with TRBJ2-7; perhaps TRBD1 as D (5 bases). CDR1 is SGHTA, CDR2 FQGNSA, per germline. V was pared by 1 base and J by 0 bases, with 16 bases between. This CDR3 comprises 17 residues. The CDR3 bases are TGTGCCAGCAGCTTAGTGGCTGGTGTCGACAGCTCCTACGAGCAGTACTTC. It is translated as CASSLVAGVDSSYEQYF.